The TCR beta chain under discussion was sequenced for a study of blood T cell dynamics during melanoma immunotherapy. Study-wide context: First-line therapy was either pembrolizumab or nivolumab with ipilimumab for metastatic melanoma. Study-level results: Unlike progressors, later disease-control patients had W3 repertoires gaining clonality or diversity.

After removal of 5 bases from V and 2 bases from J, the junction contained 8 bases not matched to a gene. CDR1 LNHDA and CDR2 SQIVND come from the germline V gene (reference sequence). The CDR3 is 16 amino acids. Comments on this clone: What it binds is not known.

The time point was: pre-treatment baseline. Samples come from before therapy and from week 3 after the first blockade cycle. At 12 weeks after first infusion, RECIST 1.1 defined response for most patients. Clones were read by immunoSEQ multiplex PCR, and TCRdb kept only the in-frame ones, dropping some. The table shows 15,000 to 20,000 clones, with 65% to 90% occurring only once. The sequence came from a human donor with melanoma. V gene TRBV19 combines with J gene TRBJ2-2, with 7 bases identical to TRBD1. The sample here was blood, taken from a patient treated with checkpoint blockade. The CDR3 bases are TGTGCCAGTAGTTACCCCCGGGACAGAAACACCGGGGAGCTGTTTTTT. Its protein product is CASSYPRDRNTGELFF.